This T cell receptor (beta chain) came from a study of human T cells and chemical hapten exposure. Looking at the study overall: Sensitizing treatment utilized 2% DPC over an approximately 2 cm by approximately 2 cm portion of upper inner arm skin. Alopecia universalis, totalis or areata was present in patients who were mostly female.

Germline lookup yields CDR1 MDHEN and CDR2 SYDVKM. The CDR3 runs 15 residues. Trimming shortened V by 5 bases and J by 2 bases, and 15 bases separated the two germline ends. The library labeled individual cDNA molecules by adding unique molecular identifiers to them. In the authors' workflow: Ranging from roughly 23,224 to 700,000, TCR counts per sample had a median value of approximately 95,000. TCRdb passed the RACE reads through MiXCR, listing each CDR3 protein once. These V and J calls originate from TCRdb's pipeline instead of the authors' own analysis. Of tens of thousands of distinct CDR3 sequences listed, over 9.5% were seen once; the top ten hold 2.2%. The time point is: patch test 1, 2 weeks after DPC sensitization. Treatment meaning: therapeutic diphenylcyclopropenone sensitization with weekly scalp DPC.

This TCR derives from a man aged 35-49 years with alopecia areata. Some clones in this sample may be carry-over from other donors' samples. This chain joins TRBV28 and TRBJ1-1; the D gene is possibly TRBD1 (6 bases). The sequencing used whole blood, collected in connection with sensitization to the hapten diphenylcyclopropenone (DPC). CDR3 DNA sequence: TGTGCCAGCAGTCTTCACTCGGGACAAAACACTGAAGCTTTCTTT. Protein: CASSLHSGQNTEAFF.